The 23 T cell receptor beta chains reported below all come from one sample, sequenced in a study of CD8 T cells in ankylosing spondylitis. In TCRdb, the 5' RACE reads were re-called with MiXCR into one record per CDR3 protein. Here the sample spans roughly 150,000 distinct CDR3 sequences, roughly 10% being singletons. The specimen was blood, either unsorted or a sorted T cell fraction (not recorded which). The receptor source for this set is a female donor with ankylosing spondylitis or in good health (not recorded which).

This clonotype was detected only a few times. The gene calls are TRBV11-2 and TRBJ2-2; a possible D gene is TRBD2 (6 bases). Germline V gene lookup returns CDR1 SGHAT and CDR2 FQNNGV. Between the trimmed V and J ends, which lost 5 bases and 3 bases, there was a span of 16 bases. This CDR3 region has 16 residues. The CDR3 nucleotides read TGTGCCAGCAGCCTAGCAACCGGGAGCTACACCGGGGAGCTGTTTTTT. Protein sequence: CASSLATGSYTGELFF.

The J gene is TRBJ1-4, the V gene TRBV7-2, with D unresolved. There are 12 residues in the CDR3. Germline CDR1 is SGHTA and CDR2 is FQGNSA. Trimming pared 2 bases from V and 7 bases from J, leaving 5 bases between. The CDR3 DNA sequence: TGTGCCAGCAGCTTATACGGTGAAAAACTGTTTTTT. It yields the protein CASSLYGEKLFF.

This clonotype appeared a few times. This chain joins TRBV9 and TRBJ2-2; 10 nucleotides line up with TRBD2. Germline V gives CDR1 SGDLS, CDR2 YYNGEE. The V gene end was trimmed by 4 bases and the J gene end by 6 bases; junction bases not matched to a gene: 6. The CDR3 is 15 amino acids. The CDR3 loop reads CASSPLAGDAGELFF. The CDR3 bases are TGTGCCAGCAGCCCCCTAGCGGGAGACGCCGGGGAGCTGTTTTTT. Filled out from reference TRBV9 and TRBJ2-2, the complete variable domain reads DSGVTQTPKHLITATGQRVTLRCSPRSGDLSVYWYQQSLDQGLQFLIQYYNGEERAKGNILERFSAQQFPDLHSELNLSSLELGDSALYFCASSPLAGDAGELFFGEGSRLTVL.

This clonotype was recorded many times. The rearrangement joins TRBV7-8 to TRBJ1-2; TRBD1 agrees at 7 bases. The CDR3 sequence is 14 residues long. The V gene's germline CDR1 is SGHVS and CDR2 FQNEAQ. The V gene end was trimmed by 2 bases and the J gene end by 8 bases; junction bases not matched to a gene: 8. CDR3 residues: CASSLPERGHGYTF. The DNA of the CDR3 is TGTGCCAGCAGCTTACCGGAAAGGGGGCACGGCTACACCTTC.

This clonotype showed up just a few times. One end of the junction varies from germline; a read error may be responsible. The chain has TRBV30 and TRBJ1-2; D gene unclear. This CDR3 contains 11 residues. The germline gives CDR1 GTSNPN, CDR2 SVGIG (reference sequence). The CDR3 bases are TGTGCCTGGTCCCTTGAGGGTCCACTGGACTTC. This translates into CAWSLEGPLDF.

This clonotype was found many times. The gene calls are TRBV4-3 and TRBJ2-7, with a possible D match to TRBD2 (5 bases). V shed 1 base and J shed 2 bases, with 9 bases lying between them. The germline gives CDR1 LGHNA, CDR2 YSLEER. There are 14 residues in the CDR3. The CDR3 nucleotides read TGCGCCAGCAGCCAAGGGACTGTAACCTACGAGCAGTACTTC. Translation: CASSQGTVTYEQYF.

This clonotype was found many times. The CDR3 sequence: CSVEEDRAEAFF. CDR3 coding DNA: TGCAGCGTTGAAGAGGACAGGGCTGAAGCTTTCTTT. The chain is built from TRBV29-1 and TRBJ1-1; 8 bases are a match to TRBD1. This CDR3 has 12 residues. CDR1 SQVTM and CDR2 ANQGSEA come from the germline V gene. Trimming took 0 bases from V and 6 from J; bases not matched to a gene: 0. The variable domain in full, with the rest retrieved from reference TRBV29-1 and TRBJ1-1, is SAVISQKPSRDICQRGTSLTIQCQVDSQVTMMFWYRQQPGQSLTLIATANQGSEATYESGFVIDKFPISRPNLTFSTLTVSNMSPEDSSIYLCSVEEDRAEAFFGQGTRLTVV.

This clonotype was detected a few times. V gene TRBV2 combines with J gene TRBJ2-5; D not certain. Trimming left V 3 bases short and J 5 bases short, with 13 bases between. The CDR3 consists of 14 residues. Per germline, CDR1 SNHLY and CDR2 FYNNEI. In DNA form, the CDR3 reads TGTGCCAGCAGTGACAAAAGAAAAATCGAGACCCAGTACTTC. Amino acid sequence: CASSDKRKIETQYF. The whole variable domain, remainder taken from reference TRBV2 and TRBJ2-5, is EPEVTQTPSHQVTQMGQEVILRCVPISNHLYFYWYRQILGQKVEFLVSFYNNEISEKSEIFDDQFSVERPDGSNFTLKIRSTKLEDSAMYFCASSDKRKIETQYFGPGTRLLVL.

The J gene is TRBJ2-3, the V gene TRBV11-2; no clear D. The ends were cut back, 4 bases at V and 6 bases at J, with 8 bases in the middle. This CDR3 has 12 residues. Per the germline V gene, CDR1 is SGHAT and CDR2 is FQNNGV. CDR3: CASSSQADTQYF. The CDR3 nucleotides read TGTGCCAGCAGCTCTCAGGCGGATACGCAGTATTTT.

Here the CDR3 DNA reads TGTGCCAGCAGCATACGGACAGGGATCTATGAGCAGTTCTTC. Translation: CASSIRTGIYEQFF. This sequence joins TRBV5-4 and TRBJ2-1; 8 bases fit TRBD1. J gave up 8 bases and V 4 bases, and 8 bases lay outside the gene matches. The CDR3 runs 14 residues. CDR1 SGHNT and CDR2 YYREEE come from the germline V gene (reference sequence). Based on the CDR3 plus reference TRBV5-4 and TRBJ2-1, the full variable domain is ETGVTQSPTHLIKTRGQQVTLRCSSQSGHNTVSWYQQALGQGPQFIFQYYREEENGRGNFPPRFSGLQFPNYSSELNVNALELDDSALYLCASSIRTGIYEQFFGPGTRLTVL.

The chain is built from TRBV20-1 and TRBJ2-4, with D unresolved. Germline V CDR1 and CDR2: DFQATT, SNEGSKA (reference sequence). Trimming took 7 bases from V and 0 from J, leaving 10 bases between them. This CDR3 comprises 13 residues. The CDR3 DNA is TGCAGTGGAGGTCCCATAGCCAAAAACATTCAGTACTTC. Protein sequence: CSGGPIAKNIQYF.

This clonotype has just a few counts. This chain links TRBV29-1 with TRBJ2-2, with TRBD2 identical over 8 bases. The CDR3 runs 13 residues. The J segment lost 8 bases and the V segment lost 4 bases, leaving 6 bases of the junction unmatched. Germline-derived CDR1 and CDR2 are SQVTM and ANQGSEA. The CDR3 nucleotides are TGCAGCGTTGTAGGCGGGAGGAAGGGGGAGCTGTTTTTT. It specifies CSVVGGRKGELFF.

CDR3 amino acids: CASSVQDWRESRETQYF. The DNA of the CDR3 is TGTGCCAGCAGCGTTCAGGATTGGCGGGAGAGTAGGGAGACCCAGTACTTC. This sequence joins TRBV7-2 and TRBJ2-5, with 7 bases identical to TRBD2. The ends lost 5 bases at V and 5 bases at J; junction bases unmatched: 17. This CDR3 is 17 amino acids long. In germline, CDR1 is SGHTA, CDR2 FQGNSA.

The chain has TRBV4-1 and TRBJ1-3, with D possibly being TRBD1 (6 bases). This CDR3 has 15 amino acids. V was trimmed by 6 bases and J by 0 bases, leaving 12 bases between them. Germline V gives CDR1 MGHRA, CDR2 YSYEKL. DNA of the CDR3: TGCGCCAGCAGTTACGACAGGAGCTCTGGAAACACCATATATTTT. It encodes CASSYDRSSGNTIYF.

This clonotype was observed many times. The chain carries TRBV4-3 and TRBJ2-5, with 13 bases that match TRBD2. The CDR3 is 16 residues long. Looked up from germline, CDR1 is LGHNA and CDR2 is YSLEER. V lost 5 bases and J lost 9; bases outside the gene matches: 12. CDR3 sequence reads: CASSERTSGSLKAQYF. The DNA of the CDR3 is TGCGCCAGCAGCGAAAGGACTAGCGGGAGCCTTAAGGCCCAGTACTTC.

The V and J genes are TRBV27 and TRBJ2-3; either TRBD1 or TRBD2 may fit D (7 bases each). The CDR3 is 15 residues long. Germline loops: CDR1 MNHEY, CDR2 SMNVEV (reference sequence). With 0 bases removed from V and 5 bases from J, the gap between germline ends came to 12 bases. CDR3 in DNA: TGTGCCAGCAGTTTATCGACAGGGAGGGAAGATACGCAGTATTTT. Its protein product is CASSLSTGREDTQYF.

In this sample, this clonotype turned up a few times. The chain couples TRBV28 to TRBJ1-5; D might be TRBD1 (5 bases). This CDR3 has 13 residues. The V end lost 4 bases, the J end lost 6 bases, and 10 bases lay between the germline ends. CDR1 and CDR2 (germline): MDHEN, SYDVKM. The CDR3 region has the DNA TGTGCCAGCAGTTATCTAGGGGCTCAGCCCCAGCATTTT. Its protein is CASSYLGAQPQHF.

The chain has TRBV15 and TRBJ2-7, with D hard to call. Trimming shortened V by 6 bases and J by 5 bases, and 11 bases separated the two germline ends. The CDR3 covers 12 residues. Per the germline V gene, CDR1 is LNHNV and CDR2 is YYDKDF (reference sequence). This CDR3 is CATREGANEQYF. The CDR3 DNA reads as TGTGCCACCAGGGAAGGCGCAAACGAGCAGTACTTC.

This clonotype was seen ten or more times. The chain links TRBV12-3 or TRBV12-4 to TRBJ2-1; maybe TRBD2 (6 bases). Between the trimmed V and J ends, which lost 5 bases and 7 bases, there was a span of 9 bases. The CDR3 totals 12 residues. The CDR3 nucleotides are TGTGCCAGCAGTAACCGGGGGAATGAGCAGTTCTTC. Translating gives CASSNRGNEQFF.

This clonotype was seen only a few times. The V gene is TRBV20-1, the J gene TRBJ2-3; TRBD2 aligns across 7 bases. The CDR3 contains 14 residues. Germline lookup yields CDR1 DFQATT and CDR2 SNEGSKA (reference sequence). After removal of 4 bases from V and 4 bases from J, the junction contained 8 bases not matched to a gene. In DNA, the CDR3 is TGCAGTGCTACGACTAGCTGGCTGGCAGATACGCAGTATTTT. It yields the protein CSATTSWLADTQYF.

CDR3 coding DNA: TGCAGTGCTAGAGGGACTCACTCCTACGAGCAGTACTTC. This gives the protein CSARGTHSYEQYF. This chain links TRBV20-1 with TRBJ2-7; possibly TRBD2 for D (5 bases). The CDR3 is 13 amino acids. CDR1 DFQATT and CDR2 SNEGSKA come from the germline V gene (reference sequence). Trimming left V 1 base short and J 0 bases short, with 7 bases between.

This rearrangement joins TRBV9 to TRBJ2-5, with 8 bases identical to TRBD1. Unmatched junction bases numbered 7, after V lost 4 bases and J lost 5 bases. Germline V gene lookup returns CDR1 SGDLS and CDR2 YYNGEE. The CDR3 extends over 14 amino acids. The CDR3: CASSPWTGLETQYF. CDR3 nucleotides: TGTGCCAGCAGCCCTTGGACAGGGCTGGAGACCCAGTACTTC.

CDR3: CASSPRVTNGGELFF. The CDR3 nucleotides read TGTGCCAGCAGCCCCCGGGTGACGAACGGCGGGGAGCTGTTTTTT. J is TRBJ2-2 and V is TRBV5-5; D unresolved. The CDR3 contains 15 residues. V lost 4 bases, J lost 7 bases, and 17 bases lay in between. CDR1 is SGHKS and CDR2 is YYEKEE in the germline V gene (reference sequence).